A single TCR beta chain is shown here with its context. The antigen it binds to is not known. No qualities accompany the bases; no much larger clone lies one base away. Every donor in the study was a healthy Caucasian. The twin cohort comprised three pairs of female monozygotic twins, all aged about 18 to 30 years. Peripheral blood mononuclear cells were the source from which RNA for the TCR libraries was isolated. This sample was taken from a study of identical twins (TCRdb year 2016). Describing the broader study: To test whether fetal clonotypes persist, the study used deep sequencing on TCR alpha and beta repertoires from monozygotic twins, unrelated adults of various ages, and cord blood. Replicate twin experiments were performed at different times using different library preparation protocols to rule out contamination.

The method was 5' RACE. Sequencing instrument: Illumina HiSeq 2000. Template switching added a universal primer binding site, and the final cDNA carried a unique molecular identifier that allowed TCR cDNA molecules to be counted accurately. Specific primers in the conserved constant-segment region were used to synthesize first-strand cDNA for TCR alpha and beta chains. To control for contamination, every cDNA library carried two barcodes: a SMART-Mk sample barcode plus Illumina barcodes. TruSeq adapter sequences along with Illumina sample barcodes were introduced in two successive PCR steps. TCR alpha and beta cDNA libraries were sequenced on the Illumina HiSeq platform with custom primers. The authors' analysis ran thus. Raw reads were processed with MiGEC to extract unique molecular identifiers, and MiXCR was used to determine CDR3 positions. For each individual, recombination models were inferred using an EM algorithm with the repgenHMM and IGoR tools. Shared clonotype analysis was performed with the tcR package in R, normalizing sharing by the product of cloneset sizes. Out-of-frame nonproductive sequences were analyzed to study raw recombination free of thymic and clonal selection effects. TCRdb itself trimmed the public reads at Q25 with fastp, ran MiXCR and retained productive beta chains. Every CDR3 protein is listed once, alongside the most common genes and DNA of its rows. TCRdb, rather than the study authors, made the V and J calls. In all, the sample holds hundreds of thousands of distinct CDR3 sequences, and around 8.3% of those were seen once. 0.98% of the sample is held by the ten biggest clonotypes.

Broader findings and caveats from the paper: Excess twin sharing in beta out-of-frame sequences was weaker because fewer shared sequences lowered the signal-to-noise ratio. In monozygotic twins, recombination models systematically underestimated out-of-frame TCR alpha sharing, but the models matched the sharing seen between unrelated individuals. Compared with coincidental sharing between unrelated individuals, an excess of low generation-probability sequences was observed among out-of-frame TCR alpha sequences shared between twins. Invariant T cells such as MAIT and iNKT could partly confound zero-insertion analyses, though diverse VJ usage argued against this for most clonotypes. Fewer insertions were carried by abundant cord blood beta clonotypes; a weaker similar trend was observed in young adult naive repertoires, while no such trend was observed in memory repertoires. Conclusions relied on cross-sectional statistical analysis, since the same donors could not be followed over many years.

V loses 8 bases, J loses 7 bases, and the germline ends lie 6 bases apart. Based on the germline V gene, the CDR1 and CDR2 sequences are LGHNA and YSLEER. The CDR3 runs 10 amino acids, cysteine and phenylalanine included. Only CDR3 DNA is held: 30 bases, read in frame from base 1. The sample was also reused in another study, on yellow fever vaccine responses in identical twins. As described in the second report: The authors reported that the T cell response to vaccination in identical twins appeared partly convergent and partly personalized. The study precisely tracked vaccine-responding T cell clones in identical twins.

The sequenced sample was PBMCs. This receptor chain uses TRBV4-3 and TRBJ2-1, with the identity of the D gene unclear. The source is a woman younger than 30 in good health. The CDR3 in this case is CASLTNEQFF. In nucleotides, the sequence is TGCGCCAGCCTTACGAATGAGCAGTTCTTC.